This T cell receptor (beta chain) was found in a study of spatial heterogeneity in lung cancer. Points on this clonotype: Antigen unknown. At one of its ends the junction is not consistent with the germline gene, which may arise from a read error.

Regarding time point: sample taken at primary tumor resection. The CDR3 sequence is 16 residues long. The germline CDR1 and CDR2 sequences are MNHEY and SMNVEV (reference sequence). Broader study findings: Expanded intratumoral alpha and beta TCR counts tracked tumor mutation counts.

TCRdb reprocessed the 5' RACE reads via MiXCR and lists one record per CDR3 protein. The data contain 100,000 or so distinct CDR3 sequences, around 4.8% of them singletons. The TCR originated in a male donor with early-stage non-small cell lung cancer. The rearrangement joins TRBV27 to TRBJ2-6, with 7 bases identical to TRBD2. The source was lung tumor tissue, collected at surgery. DNA for the CDR3: TGTGCCAGCAGCTTATTGGGGGGGATGGGGGCCAACGTCCTGACTTTC. Protein sequence: CASSLLGGMGANVLTF. Supplemented by reference TRBV27 and TRBJ2-6, the full variable domain reads EAQVTQNPRYLITVTGKKLTVTCSQNMNHEYMSWYRQDPGLGLRQIYYSMNVEVTDKGDVPEGYKVSRKEKRNFPLILESPSPNQTSLYFCASSLLGGMGANVLTFGAGSRLTVL.